The entry that follows covers one T cell receptor (beta chain) sequence. The data were obtained in a study of blood T cell repertoires in COVID-19. For the study at large: Acute and convalescent COVID-19 specimens originated in the United States, Italy and Spain. Nucleic acid was either cDNA or gDNA, and it came from T cells, B-cell-depleted T cells, or PBMCs.

The CDR3 is 16 residues long. V gave up 0 bases and J gave up 6 bases, with 17 bases separating them. Germline V gene sequence: CDR1 SGHKS, CDR2 YYEKEE (reference sequence). In the original analysis: Amplifying reference gene primers gave estimates of nucleated cell counts. Assay used: immunoSEQ multiplex PCR; TCRdb lists only in-frame clones, some missing. D and trimming were read from the DNA, whereas the V and J calls and clone size are those reported in that table. The sample carries over 250,000 clones, 85% recorded once. The chain joins TRBV5-5 to TRBJ2-3; D is unresolved. Sequenced sample: peripheral blood. This sequence was found in a human donor in a cohort sampled during active COVID-19. The CDR3 spells CASSLVLGVSVDTQYF. As DNA, the CDR3 is TGTGCCAGCAGCTTGGTTCTTGGAGTTTCGGTCGATACGCAGTATTTT.